This TCR beta chain was documented in a study of cytomegalovirus exposure and HLA in healthy donors. Whole-study context: A subsequent analysis reported that the roughly 120 validation repertoires were produced on the same platform that had also been used for the roughly 710 first-cohort repertoires.

Assay: immunoSEQ multiplex PCR; the TCRdb copy retains only in-frame clones and omits some. The sample has approximately 150,000 clones; around 81% are singletons. It was the roughly 120-subject validation cohort, separate from the approximately 620-subject first cohort, to which the donors belonged. Findings of the study overall: According to the study, 160 or so TCR beta chains were cytomegalovirus-associated. Rarity marked most TCR sequences, yet some public TCRs occurred in many donors.

Turning to this clone: Its antigen is undetermined.

Sequenced input: PBMCs. This clonotype originated in a man under 40 in good health and CMV-seropositive.

The CDR3 bases are TGTGCCAGCAGCTGGGGACAGGGTCGGGAGACCCAGTACTTC. It specifies CASSWGQGRETQYF. V usage is TRBV5-6 and J usage is TRBJ2-5, with TRBD1 matching over 9 bases. The CDR3 contains 14 residues. Germline trimming cut 3 bases from V and 5 bases from J; bases unmatched to any gene: 5. In germline, CDR1 is SGHDT, CDR2 YYEEEE.